This T cell receptor (beta chain) originates from a study of response to subunit inactivated influenza vaccine. Study-level results: Only a handful of new T cells, the authors suggested, are recruited with each seasonal influenza vaccination.

Germline CDR1 LNHDA, CDR2 SQIVND (reference sequence). The CDR3 has 14 residues. Trimming shortened V by 5 bases and J by 1 base, and 9 bases separated the two germline ends. On this clonotype itself: No antigen is known for it.

TCRdb re-called the RT-PCR reads through MiXCR, storing one row per CDR3 protein. This sample has more than 500,000 distinct CDR3 sequences; 10% to 12% occur once, and the top ten carry about 11%. These records were also assigned to another study, of T cells expressing NK-cell markers. This second report adds: Researchers built TCR beta cDNA using 5'RACE template switching with UMIs. HCMV seropositivity marked seven of the eight sequenced donors; one was seronegative. Several experiments employed an anti-gamma-delta TCR antibody to confine sorting to alpha-beta TCR T cells. About six donors showed dominant NKG2C+ clonotypes comprising roughly 1.0-7.0% of their CD8+ T cells.

The receptor was isolated from a man aged 50-60 years who received an inactivated influenza vaccine. The chain combines TRBV19 with TRBJ1-3, with D possibly TRBD1 on 5 matching bases. The material was PBMCs from blood, obtained on the day of vaccination. The CDR3 DNA reads TGTGCCAGTAGTTCCGGGGCATCTGGAAACACCATATATTTT. Amino acid sequence: CASSSGASGNTIYF.